The TCR beta chain under discussion was sequenced for a study of blood T cells in healthy people across ages. Notes on the study in general: Higher diversity, along with more naive CD4+ cells, distinguished long-lived donors from aged donors. Per-million-T-cell TCR beta diversity fell roughly linearly with age.

The use of a sample-barcoded 5' primer and a J-beta primer mix characterized a second PCR of roughly 7 to 11 cycles. Each CDR3 protein gets one entry after TCRdb re-called the 5' RACE reads with MiXCR. The sample includes about 730,000 distinct CDR3 sequences, about 40% of them seen just once. Isolating PBMCs gave at least 7 million of these cells per sample. Trimming took off 6 bases at V and 0 bases at J, with 8 bases between the two ends. Germline assignment: CDR1 SQVTM and CDR2 ANQGSEA. The CDR3 totals 13 residues. As for this clonotype: Antigen unknown.

The J gene is TRBJ1-4, the V gene TRBV29-1; unclear D gene. Sequencing was done on a sample of blood. The clonotype was recovered from a woman aged 60-70 years in good health. The CDR3 reads CSVITTTNEKLFF. CDR3 DNA sequence: TGCAGCGTGATAACTACAACTAATGAAAAACTGTTTTTT.